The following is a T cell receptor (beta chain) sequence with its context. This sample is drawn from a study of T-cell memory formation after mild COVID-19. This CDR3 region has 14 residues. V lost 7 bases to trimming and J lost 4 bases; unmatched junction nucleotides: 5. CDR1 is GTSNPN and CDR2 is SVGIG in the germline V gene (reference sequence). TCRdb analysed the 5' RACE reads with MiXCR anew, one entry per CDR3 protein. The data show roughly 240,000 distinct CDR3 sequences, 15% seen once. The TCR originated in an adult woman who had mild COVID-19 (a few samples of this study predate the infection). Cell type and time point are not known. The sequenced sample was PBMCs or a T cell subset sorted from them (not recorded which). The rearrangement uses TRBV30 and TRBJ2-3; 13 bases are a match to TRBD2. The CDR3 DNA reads TGTGCCTACCGCGGGACTAGCGGGGCAGATACGCAGTATTTT. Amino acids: CAYRGTSGADTQYF. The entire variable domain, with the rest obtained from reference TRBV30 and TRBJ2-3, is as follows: SQTIHQWPATLVQPVGSPLSLECTVEGTSNPNLYWYRQAAGRGLQLLFYSVGIGQISSEVPQNLSASRPQDRQFILSSKKLLLSDSGFYLCAYRGTSGADTQYFGPGTRLTVL.